The 25 T cell receptor beta chains below were found in one sample sequenced in a study of Ad26.COV2.S vaccination and SARS-CoV-2 variants. Clones were read by immunoSEQ multiplex PCR, and TCRdb kept only the in-frame ones, dropping some. The sample shows about 350,000 clones, about 86% of them seen only once. Treatment meaning: around 19 received Ad26.COV2.S at low or high dose, single or two shots; about five received placebo; per-sample allocation not given. Sampling took place 63 days after the first vaccine or placebo injection. Material: peripheral blood, obtained in a trial of Ad26.COV2.S vaccine versus placebo. The receptors originated from a person aged 18 to 59 who received the Ad26.COV2.S COVID-19 vaccine or a placebo.

This chain connects TRBV6-5 to TRBJ2-5; 14 bases line up with TRBD2. Germline V gives CDR1 MNHEY, CDR2 SVGAGI. CDR3 length: 12 residues. Losses at the gene ends were 6 bases for V and 13 bases for J; bases not matched to a gene: 4. CDR3 in amino acids: CASRGLAGGPYF. The CDR3 DNA reads as TGTGCCAGCAGAGGACTAGCGGGGGGTCCGTACTTC.

In its sample, this clone was seen once. The chain combines TRBV9 with TRBJ1-3; TRBD1 is a possible D gene (6 bases). CDR1 and CDR2 from the germline V gene are SGDLS and YYNGEE. V lost 2 bases to trimming and J lost 3 bases, with 21 bases between them. The CDR3 length is 18 residues. The CDR3 loop reads CASSVLPSQGLSGNTIYF. The DNA for the CDR3 is TGTGCCAGCAGCGTTTTGCCATCACAGGGTTTGAGTGGAAACACCATATATTTT.

The CDR3 spells CASSFGGSYNEQFF. Here the CDR3 DNA reads TGTGCCAGCAGCTTCGGTGGCTCCTACAATGAGCAGTTCTTC. The chain is built from TRBV5-8 and TRBJ2-1; D uncertain. The CDR3 is made up of 14 amino acids. The germline gives CDR1 SGHTS, CDR2 YDEGEE. V lost 2 bases, J lost 0 bases, and 6 bases lay in between. Supplemented by reference TRBV5-8 and TRBJ2-1, the full variable domain reads EAGVTQSPTHLIKTRGQQATLRCSPISGHTSVYWYQQALGLGLQFLLWYDEGEERNRGNFPPRFSGRQFPNYSSELNVNALELEDSALYLCASSFGGSYNEQFFGPGTRLTVL.

The J gene is TRBJ2-7, the V gene TRBV2, with no clear D. Trimming took 7 bases from V and 4 from J, leaving 14 bases between them. Germline lookup yields CDR1 SNHLY and CDR2 FYNNEI. The CDR3 runs to 13 residues. CDR3 protein: CASKRTADYEQYF. CDR3 bases: TGTGCCAGCAAAAGAACAGCAGATTACGAGCAGTACTTC.

The chain employs TRBV27 and TRBJ1-4; D remains unclear. This CDR3 region has 15 residues. Germline lookup yields CDR1 MNHEY and CDR2 SMNVEV (reference sequence). Trimming removed 3 bases at V and 0 bases at J, with 8 bases between. CDR3 residues: CASSFTVATNEKLFF. CDR3 DNA sequence: TGTGCCAGCAGTTTTACAGTGGCAACTAATGAAAAACTGTTTTTT.

This chain uses TRBV3-1 (or the pseudogene TRBV3-2) with TRBJ2-7; 8 bases are a match to TRBD1. V was pared by 4 bases and J by 3 bases, with 11 bases of the junction left unmatched. CDR1 and CDR2 (germline): LGHDT, YNNKEL (reference sequence). The CDR3 is 16 residues long. In DNA form, the CDR3 reads TGTGCCAGCAGCCCGGGGCCGGGACAGGAACGCTACGAGCAGTACTTC. Translating it yields CASSPGPGQERYEQYF.

The rearrangement joins TRBV2 to TRBJ1-1; a weak D match, TRBD1 (6 bases). There are 14 residues in the CDR3. Germline CDR1 SNHLY, CDR2 FYNNEI. With 3 bases removed from V and 4 bases from J, the gap between germline ends came to 12 bases. For the CDR3, the DNA is TGTGCCAGCAGTGAGCTAACGGACAGCACTGAAGCTTTCTTT. It is translated as CASSELTDSTEAFF.

The CDR3 region is CATSDPGTSNGNEQFF. DNA for the CDR3: TGTGCCACCAGTGATCCCGGGACTAGCAATGGGAATGAGCAGTTCTTC. The V and J genes are TRBV24-1 and TRBJ2-1; 9 positions agree with TRBD2. The CDR3 covers 16 residues. Per germline, CDR1 KGHDR and CDR2 SFDVKD. J lost 7 bases, V lost 3 bases, and 9 bases had no gene match.

The J gene is TRBJ2-1, the V gene TRBV27; the D gene is possibly TRBD2 (5 bases). V was trimmed by 6 bases and J by 6 bases, leaving 12 bases between them. The CDR3 has 13 amino acids. CDR1 MNHEY and CDR2 SMNVEV come from the germline V gene (reference sequence). For the CDR3, the DNA is TGTGCCAGCAGGCCGGGCGGGCGCAATGAGCAGTTCTTC. It translates to CASRPGGRNEQFF.

J is TRBJ2-7 and V is TRBV13; 10 bases line up with TRBD1. CDR1 and CDR2 (germline): PRHDT, FYEKMQ (reference sequence). The V segment lost 5 bases and the J segment 2 bases; nucleotides outside the gene matches: 3. This CDR3 comprises 14 residues. CDR3 sequence: CASSGQGGAYEQYF. CDR3 in DNA: TGTGCCAGCAGCGGACAGGGGGGAGCCTACGAGCAGTACTTC.

This chain connects TRBV28 to TRBJ2-4, with 8 bases matching TRBD1. The CDR3 consists of 14 residues. CDR1 MDHEN and CDR2 SYDVKM come from the germline V gene. V lost 7 bases, J lost 2 bases, and 4 bases stayed unmatched. The CDR3 loop reads CASNRQGTKNIQYF. CDR3 nucleotide sequence: TGTGCCAGCAACCGACAGGGGACCAAAAACATTCAGTACTTC.

The rearrangement joins TRBV19 to TRBJ2-2, with D unresolved. V was shortened by 3 bases and J by 1 base, with 6 bases between the two germline ends. There are 14 residues in the CDR3. Per the germline V gene, CDR1 is LNHDA and CDR2 is SQIVND (reference sequence). Here the CDR3 reads CASSIRQNTGELFF. The CDR3 coding sequence is TGTGCCAGTAGTATTCGTCAGAACACCGGGGAGCTGTTTTTT.

CDR3 DNA: TGTGCCAGCAGCTTAGGGGGCCTGGAGCAGTACTTC. Amino acid sequence: CASSLGGLEQYF. The chain links TRBV7-8 to TRBJ2-7; D might be TRBD1 (5 bases). V was clipped by 1 base and J by 7 bases, with 8 bases between them. Germline CDR1 reads SGHVS; CDR2 reads FQNEAQ. There are 12 residues in the CDR3. Drawing the rest from reference TRBV7-8 and TRBJ2-7, the complete variable domain is GAGVSQSPRYKVAKRGQDVALRCDPISGHVSLFWYQQALGQGPEFLTYFQNEAQLDKSGLPSDRFFAERPEGSVSTLKIQRTQQEDSAVYLCASSLGGLEQYFGPGTRLTVT.

The chain links TRBV19 to TRBJ1-2; possibly TRBD1 for D (5 bases). CDR1 and CDR2 (germline): LNHDA, SQIVND (reference sequence). V was trimmed by 3 bases and J by 3 bases, leaving 17 bases between them. The length of the CDR3 is 16 residues. CDR3 sequence: CASSIGGEISYYGYTF. The DNA of the CDR3 is TGTGCCAGTAGTATTGGGGGTGAAATCAGCTACTATGGCTACACCTTC. The full variable domain, completed using reference TRBV19 and TRBJ1-2, is DGGITQSPKYLFRKEGQNVTLSCEQNLNHDAMYWYRQDPGQGLRLIYYSQIVNDFQKGDIAEGYSVSREKKESFPLTVTSAQKNPTAFYLCASSIGGEISYYGYTFGSGTRLTVV.

This chain connects TRBV9 to TRBJ2-5; 10 bases agree with TRBD2. This CDR3 comprises 14 residues. V was clipped by 3 bases and J by 5 bases; unmatched bases: 4. Germline V gene data show CDR1 as SGDLS and CDR2 as YYNGEE. Here the CDR3 DNA reads TGTGCCAGCAGCGGGACTAGCGGTTGGGAGACCCAGTACTTC. This gives the protein CASSGTSGWETQYF.

The chain combines TRBV4-1 with TRBJ2-5; D could derive from TRBD1 or TRBD2 (5 bases each). With 1 base removed from V and 7 bases from J, the gap between germline ends came to 16 bases. In germline, CDR1 is MGHRA, CDR2 YSYEKL. The CDR3 loop spans 15 amino acids. The CDR3 nucleotides are TGCGCCAGCAGCCAAGCGGCAGGGAATGGGGGGACCCAGTACTTC. This encodes CASSQAAGNGGTQYF.

This chain joins TRBV19 and TRBJ1-1, with no clear D. The CDR3 is made up of 11 amino acids. V was clipped by 4 bases and J by 5 bases, with 5 bases between them. Per germline, CDR1 LNHDA and CDR2 SQIVND (reference sequence). This chain's CDR3 is CASSKRTEAFF. The CDR3 bases are TGTGCCAGTAGTAAGAGAACTGAAGCTTTCTTT. The full variable domain, in which reference TRBV19 and TRBJ1-1 provide the parts outside the CDR3, is DGGITQSPKYLFRKEGQNVTLSCEQNLNHDAMYWYRQDPGQGLRLIYYSQIVNDFQKGDIAEGYSVSREKKESFPLTVTSAQKNPTAFYLCASSKRTEAFFGQGTRLTVV.

The genes are TRBV11-2 and TRBJ1-4; D is ambiguous. The V and J ends lost 6 bases and 4 bases respectively, with 9 bases between them. There are 13 residues in the CDR3. Germline values: CDR1 SGHAT, CDR2 FQNNGV. The DNA of the CDR3 is TGTGCCAGCAGGCGGTTGATTAATGAAAAACTGTTTTTT. Protein product: CASRRLINEKLFF.

Judged by abundance, this clone is medium-sized (0.01 to 0.1%). The genes are TRBV4-3 and TRBJ1-2, with D perhaps TRBD1 (6 bases). V was pared by 0 bases and J by 8 bases, with 22 bases between. Germline CDR1 LGHNA, CDR2 YSLEER. CDR3 size: 17 residues. The CDR3: CASSQDGGRPLGRGYTF. The CDR3 nucleotides are TGCGCCAGCAGCCAAGATGGGGGGCGGCCCCTAGGAAGGGGCTACACCTTC.

The chain carries TRBV5-1 and TRBJ2-7; no definite D call. V dropped 5 bases and J dropped 3 bases, with 9 bases sitting between them. Germline lookup yields CDR1 SGHRS and CDR2 YFSETQ. The CDR3 totals 12 residues. Here the CDR3 reads CASSRSFYEQYF. CDR3 coding DNA: TGCGCCAGCAGTCGTTCCTTCTACGAGCAGTACTTC.

The chain links TRBV4-2 to TRBJ1-1; possible D gene TRBD1, 5 bases. The V end lost 2 bases, the J end lost 1 base, and 14 bases lay between the germline ends. Germline loops: CDR1 LGHNA, CDR2 YNFKEQ. This CDR3 has 16 amino acids. The CDR3 region has the DNA TGTGCCAGCAGCCAACCCTCGGGGGAGGCGAACACTGAAGCTTTCTTT. Translated, it gives CASSQPSGEANTEAFF.

J is TRBJ1-2 and V is TRBV12-3 or TRBV12-4; no clear D. CDR3 length: 13 residues. V was cut by 5 bases and J by 9 bases, with 16 bases left in between. The CDR3 loop reads CASSPWAAGSYTF. In nucleotides, the CDR3 is TGTGCCAGCAGTCCCTGGGCTGCCGGGAGCTACACCTTC.

The genes are TRBV28 and TRBJ1-1; maybe TRBD1 (5 bases). Deletions cut 8 bases from V and 5 bases from J, with 15 bases between. The CDR3 runs to 13 residues. Germline V gene sequence: CDR1 MDHEN, CDR2 SYDVKM. The CDR3 sequence: CASHRRGYTEAFF. The CDR3 DNA follows: TGTGCCAGCCACCGTCGGGGGTATACTGAAGCTTTCTTT. Full variable domain (missing parts from reference TRBV28 and TRBJ1-1): DVKVTQSSRYLVKRTGEKVFLECVQDMDHENMFWYRQDPGLGLRLIYFSYDVKMKEKGDIPEGYSVSREKKERFSLILESASTNQTSMYLCASHRRGYTEAFFGQGTRLTVV.

The gene calls are TRBV7-2 and TRBJ1-5; D is unresolved. CDR1 and CDR2 from the germline V gene are SGHTA and FQGNSA. The CDR3 spans 13 residues. V lost 3 bases to trimming and J lost 9 bases, with 12 bases between them. This CDR3 is CASSFTEYAPQHF. The DNA of the CDR3 is TGTGCCAGCAGCTTTACGGAGTATGCGCCCCAGCATTTT.

The rearrangement links TRBV28 to TRBJ2-3; 7 bases agree with TRBD1. Trimming cost V 11 bases and J 3 bases; bases outside gene matches: 5. This CDR3 is 12 amino acids long. CDR1 is MDHEN, CDR2 SYDVKM, per germline. CDR3 sequence: CALGGVTDTQYF. In DNA form, the CDR3 reads TGTGCCCTAGGGGGCGTAACAGATACGCAGTATTTT. Together with reference TRBV28 and TRBJ2-3, the CDR3 gives the full variable domain: DVKVTQSSRYLVKRTGEKVFLECVQDMDHENMFWYRQDPGLGLRLIYFSYDVKMKEKGDIPEGYSVSREKKERFSLILESASTNQTSMYLCALGGVTDTQYFGPGTRLTVL.